The 8 T cell receptor beta chains given below trace back to one sample, sequenced in a study of blood T cell repertoires in COVID-19 (dated by TCRdb to about 2020). The receptor library was made with the immunoSEQ multiplex PCR assay. TCRdb holds this immuneACCESS table with in-frame rearrangements only. Some clones are missing; in checked studies, unresolved V genes explain under half, and the rest has no known cause. Counted in this sample were almost 70,000 clones; 60% to 80% of them appeared once. Together, the top ten hold around 47% of the sample. The sequenced sample consisted of peripheral blood. The receptor set was obtained from a human donor in a cohort sampled during active COVID-19.

The chain combines TRBV30 with TRBJ2-5; D unresolved. The CDR3 length is 11 residues. V was trimmed by 8 bases and J by 4 bases, leaving 11 bases between them. Germline lookup yields CDR1 GTSNPN and CDR2 SVGIG (reference sequence). In DNA, the CDR3 is TGTGCCGCGGAATTGAGAGAGACCCAGTACTTC. This gives the protein CAAELRETQYF.

This clone has ten or more counts. The chain couples TRBV30 to TRBJ1-2, with D unresolved. The CDR3 is made up of 14 amino acids. The germline gives CDR1 GTSNPN, CDR2 SVGIG (reference sequence). V lost 1 base and J lost 2, with 11 bases in between. In DNA form, the CDR3 reads TGTGCCTGGAGTGGAAATTTGAGGAACTATGGCTACACCTTC. Translating it yields CAWSGNLRNYGYTF.

The chain combines TRBV24-1 with TRBJ2-6, with D hard to call. Germline V lookup: CDR1 KGHDR, CDR2 SFDVKD. This CDR3 is 16 amino acids long. V shed 3 bases and J shed 4 bases, with 12 bases lying between them. The CDR3 coding sequence is TGTGCCACCAGTGATACAGCCCTCTCAGGGGCCAACGTCCTGACTTTC. It specifies CATSDTALSGANVLTF.

The rearrangement links TRBV28 to TRBJ1-1; D uncertain. The CDR3 length is 16 residues. The germline V gene has CDR1 MDHEN and CDR2 SYDVKM. Trimming pared 5 bases from V and 1 base from J, leaving 17 bases between. The CDR3 protein is CASSPKWAGRNTEAFF. CDR3 in DNA: TGTGCCAGCAGTCCCAAGTGGGCCGGGAGGAACACTGAAGCTTTCTTT.

The chain links TRBV28 to TRBJ2-7; D may be TRBD2 (6 bases). Germline CDR1 and CDR2: MDHEN and SYDVKM. V gave up 5 bases and J gave up 4 bases, with 21 bases separating them. The CDR3 totals 16 residues. The CDR3 loop is CASSPAGTPSSYEQYF. The CDR3 region has the DNA TGTGCCAGCAGTCCGGCGGGGACCCCATCCTCTTACGAGCAGTACTTC.

The chain links TRBV5-1 to TRBJ2-7; possible D gene TRBD2, 6 bases. The germline CDR1 and CDR2 sequences are SGHRS and YFSETQ. The V end was cut by 7 bases, the J end by 3 bases, with 11 bases between. There are 12 residues in the CDR3. The CDR3 region is CASSRDFYEQYF. The CDR3, as DNA: TGCGCCAGCTCTAGGGACTTCTACGAGCAGTACTTC. The whole variable domain, remainder taken from reference TRBV5-1 and TRBJ2-7, is KAGVTQTPRYLIKTRGQQVTLSCSPISGHRSVSWYQQTPGQGLQFLFEYFSETQRNKGNFPGRFSGRQFSNSRSEMNVSTLELGDSALYLCASSRDFYEQYFGPGTRLTVT.

The V call is TRBV27, the J call TRBJ2-2; 10 bases fit TRBD2. Unmatched junction bases numbered 8, after V lost 6 bases and J lost 4 bases. The CDR3 is 16 amino acids. CDR1 is MNHEY, CDR2 SMNVEV, per germline (reference sequence). The DNA of the CDR3 is TGTGCCAGCAGGTCTGGACTAGCGGCGCCCACCGGGGAGCTGTTTTTT. Translated, it gives CASRSGLAAPTGELFF.

The chain uses TRBV7-2 and TRBJ2-1; no clear D. V was trimmed by 0 bases and J by 6 bases, leaving 9 bases between them. Germline CDR1 and CDR2: SGHTA and FQGNSA. The CDR3 extends over 14 amino acids. The CDR3 DNA reads as TGTGCCAGCAGCTTAGCGCTACGCGGCAATGAGCAGTTCTTC. Residues: CASSLALRGNEQFF.